This T cell receptor beta chain stems from a study of blood T cell repertoires in COVID-19 (TCRdb year 2020). As for the study more broadly: Samples covering the acute and convalescent phases of COVID-19 were provided by collaborators in the United States, Italy and Spain. Deeply sampled blood TCRbeta repertoires from subjects exposed to, actively infected with, or recovered from COVID-19 were included in the dataset. The material from the prospective study consisted of cDNA or gDNA derived from T cells, B-cell-depleted T cells, or PBMCs. Where available, HLA class I and class II types were obtained from metadata supplied by the sample provider rather than from assay-based typing. Samples came from the ongoing ImmuneRACE study (first 160 participants) plus 1,254 subjects from 6 global collaborators. The sample metadata nearly always contained a de-identified subject ID, COVID-19 status, age in years and sex. The repertoires were made available in a free public database intended to serve as a resource for research on the immune response to SARS-CoV-2. Summary of the overall study and its limitations: Clinical and demographic metadata were provided uncurated, with the amount varying by source and participant.

Each collaborating institution followed its own protocols to collect whole blood in K2EDTA tubes. For TCRbeta analysis, collaborators shipped samples in one of three forms: frozen whole blood, isolated PBMCs, or DNA extracted from either of those sample types. Trimming takes 4 bases off V and 6 bases off J; junction bases not matched to a gene: 6. The cysteine opens and the phenylalanine closes a CDR3 of 15 amino acids. The DNA shown is the 45-base CDR3, in frame from base 1. In the germline V gene, CDR1 corresponds to MNHEY and CDR2 to SVGAGI. Note on this clone: Its antigen has not been determined. No much larger clone is present one base from it, and per-base qualities are unavailable.

TCRbeta CDR3 regions were amplified from genomic DNA by means of the immunoSEQ Assay, a bias-controlled multiplex PCR. The original methods were these. Nucleated cell counts per sample were estimated from amplification of reference gene primers within the assay. Sequence reads were collapsed and filtered to measure the absolute abundance of every unique TCRbeta CDR3 rearrangement. For each sample, productive Simpson clonality was calculated by taking the square root of Simpson's diversity index across productive rearrangements. Here the immuneACCESS table is served through TCRdb, limited to in-frame sequences with V and J called. Missing clones are a known gap in these copies; in checked studies unresolved V genes cover under half, and the rest lacks a known reason. That table gives V, J and clone size, and the DNA gave D and trimming. The sample data list fewer than 15,000 clones, and roughly 93% of these were observed just once. 12% to 15% of the sample rests with the top ten.

The specimen was peripheral blood. Recombination joined TRBV6-5 with TRBJ1-2; TRBD1 matches 12 bases in the middle. This clonotype originated in a human donor in a cohort sampled during active COVID-19. The nucleotide sequence reads TGTGCCAGCAGTTCCGCGGGACAGGGGGCCCATGGCTACACCTTC. It encodes CASSSAGQGAHGYTF.